The T cell receptor (beta chain) under discussion was sequenced for a study of shared clonotypes between healthy human individuals. For the study at large: Plates per donor: three CD4 naive, three CD4 memory, two CD8 naive, one CD8 memory.

Trimming stripped 6 bases from V and 0 bases from J, with 8 bases between. CDR1 is LNHDA, CDR2 SQIVND, per germline (reference sequence). CDR3 length: 13 residues. Selected positively for CCR7 and CD45RO-negative, naive CD8 cells excluded terminally differentiated effector memory CD45RA+ cells. In the source study's methods: Owing to the provision of junction-only sequences devoid of quality scores by immunoSEQ, filtering differed. The table came from immunoSEQ multiplex PCR; TCRdb's copy has only in-frame clones and leaves some out. V, J and clone size reflect that table, while D and trimming were determined from the DNA. The profile shows 450,000 to 700,000 clones, less than 97% of them singletons.

The chain uses TRBV19 and TRBJ1-1; D remains unclear. This receptor was identified in a woman in her 30s in good health. The source material was naive CD8+ T cells sorted from blood. Here the CDR3 reads CASRPTVNTEAFF. The CDR3 coding sequence is TGTGCCAGTAGGCCCACAGTGAACACTGAAGCTTTCTTT.